The T cell receptor (beta chain) described here comes from a study of spatial heterogeneity in lung cancer. General study results and limits: Relative to follow-up, resection was when ubiquitous expanded tumor TCRs appeared more in blood.

Time point specified: sample taken at primary tumor resection. Tumor, nontumor lung or frozen PBMC supplied whole RNA, sequenced without sorting. The CDR3 sequence is 14 residues long. V gave up 3 bases and J gave up 3 bases, with 9 bases separating them. Germline V CDR1 and CDR2: MNHEY, SMNVEV (reference sequence). Turning to this clonotype: The antigen is not known.

Carried by each TCR cDNA molecule was a unique molecular identifier. TCRdb redid the calling of the 5' RACE reads with MiXCR, one entry per CDR3 protein. The data contain roughly 28,000 distinct CDR3 sequences, 8.4% of them singletons. The TCR was taken from a female donor with early-stage non-small cell lung cancer. Sequenced here: PBMCs, sampled at surgery. This rearrangement joins TRBV27 to TRBJ2-4, with a weak D call TRBD1 (6 bases). CDR3 protein: CASSFTTGKNIQYF. CDR3 nucleotides: TGTGCCAGCAGTTTCACGACAGGCAAAAACATTCAGTACTTC.